This TCR beta chain was identified in a study of shared T cell receptors in the human thymus. Clones were read by immunoSEQ multiplex PCR, and TCRdb kept only the in-frame ones, dropping some. The sample includes 640,000 or so clones, approximately 89% of them seen just once. For this clone: In the same sample, other DNA sequences code for this CDR3.

A further study also used this sample, focusing on human thymus T cells. Turning to that study: Samples came from healthy Finnish infants during open corrective cardiac surgery. In corrective heart surgery, resections were taken, and these provided the thymus tissue.

This sequence was found in a boy younger than two with a congenital heart defect. The sequencing input was thymocytes.

The CDR3 nucleotides read TGTGCCAGCACCGCTGAGGGGTCAGGGGATTCACCCCTCCACTTT. It translates to CASTAEGSGDSPLHF. This chain joins TRBV25-1 and TRBJ1-6; TRBD1 might be the D (6 bases). The germline V gene encodes CDR1 MGHDK and CDR2 SYGVNS. Trimming cost V 7 bases and J 8 bases, with 18 bases left between them. The CDR3 totals 15 residues. Filled out from reference TRBV25-1 and TRBJ1-6, the complete variable domain reads EADIYQTPRYLVIGTGKKITLECSQTMGHDKMYWYQQDPGMELHLIHYSYGVNSTEKGDLSSESTVSRIRTEHFPLTLESARPSHTSQYLCASTAEGSGDSPLHFGNGTRLTVT.